The 9 T cell receptor beta chains given below trace back to one sample, sequenced in a study of blood T cell repertoires in COVID-19. The data were produced by immunoSEQ multiplex PCR, yet TCRdb's version contains in-frame clones alone and is incomplete. The sample consists of more than 250,000 clones, approximately 83% of them appearing once. Input material: peripheral blood. The receptors come from a woman aged 25-40 years who had recovered from COVID-19.

This chain links TRBV12-5 with TRBJ2-7; TRBD1 matches at 8 bases. CDR3 length equals 14 residues. Germline CDR1 is LGHNT and CDR2 is FRNRAP. The J segment lost 6 bases and the V segment lost 3 bases, leaving 7 bases of the junction unmatched. The CDR3 here is CASGFWTGLLEQYF. DNA of the CDR3: TGTGCTAGTGGTTTCTGGACAGGGCTACTCGAGCAGTACTTC.

V gene TRBV6-5 combines with J gene TRBJ2-7; 13 bases line up with TRBD2. The germline V gene encodes CDR1 MNHEY and CDR2 SVGAGI. CDR3 length equals 15 residues. V lost 0 bases and J lost 6; bases outside the gene matches: 2. The CDR3 region is CASSYSLAGGFEQYF. Written as DNA, the CDR3 is TGTGCCAGCAGTTACTCACTAGCGGGAGGGTTCGAGCAGTACTTC.

This chain uses TRBV5-4 with TRBJ2-5; tentative D call: TRBD1 (5 bases). This CDR3 has 13 amino acids. Trimming left V 0 bases short and J 7 bases short, with 10 bases between. CDR1 and CDR2 from the germline V gene are SGHNT and YYREEE (reference sequence). The CDR3 sequence is CASSLVGDRTQYF. The CDR3, as DNA: TGTGCCAGCAGCTTGGTAGGGGATCGGACCCAGTACTTC.

The J gene is TRBJ2-7, the V gene TRBV5-1; 7 positions match TRBD1. J gave up 5 bases and V 3 bases, and 14 bases lay outside the gene matches. The CDR3 runs 16 residues. CDR1 and CDR2 (germline): SGHRS, YFSETQ. The CDR3 is CASSSQLPGTDDEQYF. The DNA of the CDR3 is TGCGCCAGCAGCTCCCAATTGCCCGGGACAGACGACGAGCAGTACTTC.

The CDR3 loop reads CASSYSNEQFF. In DNA form, the CDR3 reads TGTGCCAGCAGTTATAGCAATGAGCAGTTCTTC. The chain links TRBV2 to TRBJ2-1; D not certain. CDR1 SNHLY and CDR2 FYNNEI come from the germline V gene. V gave up 5 bases and J gave up 6 bases, with 5 bases separating them. This CDR3 has 11 residues.

The rearrangement joins TRBV3-1 (or the pseudogene TRBV3-2) to TRBJ2-2; the match to TRBD2 covers 8 bases. The CDR3 contains 16 residues. V lost 6 bases to trimming and J lost 7 bases; unmatched junction nucleotides: 13. Germline values: CDR1 LGHDT, CDR2 YNNKEL (reference sequence). CDR3 protein: CASSSGTRGRSGELFF. The CDR3 DNA is TGTGCCAGCAGTTCCGGGACTAGAGGCCGGAGCGGGGAGCTGTTTTTT.

The V call is TRBV15, the J call TRBJ2-3; 9 bases line up with TRBD2. This CDR3 is built from 17 residues. From germline, CDR1 is LNHNV and CDR2 YYDKDF (reference sequence). V lost 1 base, J lost 3 bases, and 8 bases stayed unmatched. The CDR3 coding sequence is TGTGCCACCAGCAGAGTCCGCGGGGGGGCTGTAACAGATACGCAGTATTTT. Encoded protein: CATSRVRGGAVTDTQYF.

The chain carries TRBV27 and TRBJ2-7; D perhaps matches TRBD1 (5 bases). This CDR3 is built from 13 residues. CDR1 is MNHEY and CDR2 is SMNVEV in the germline V gene (reference sequence). Trimming took 1 base from V and 3 from J, leaving 7 bases between them. CDR3 coding DNA: TGTGCCAGCAGTTTATTTACAGGCTACGAGCAGTACTTC. It yields the protein CASSLFTGYEQYF.

V and J are TRBV6-6 and TRBJ2-7; 8 nucleotides agree with TRBD2. Germline CDR1 reads MNHNY; CDR2 reads SVGAGI (reference sequence). This CDR3 comprises 14 residues. The junction had 12 bases not matched to a gene; V was cut back by 8 bases and J by 6 bases. DNA for the CDR3: TGTGCCAGCTTCGTAAGCCGGGAGGGTGGCGAGCAGTACTTC. This translates into CASFVSREGGEQYF.